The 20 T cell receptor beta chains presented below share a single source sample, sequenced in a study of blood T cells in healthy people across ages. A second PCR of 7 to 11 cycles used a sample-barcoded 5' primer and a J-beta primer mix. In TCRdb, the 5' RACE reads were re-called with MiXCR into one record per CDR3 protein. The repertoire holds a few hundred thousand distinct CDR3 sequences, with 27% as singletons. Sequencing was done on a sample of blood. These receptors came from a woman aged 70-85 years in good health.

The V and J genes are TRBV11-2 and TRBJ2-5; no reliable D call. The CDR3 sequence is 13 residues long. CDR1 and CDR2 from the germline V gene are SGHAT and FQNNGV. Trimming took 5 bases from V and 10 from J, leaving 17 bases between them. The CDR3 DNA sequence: TGTGCCAGCAGCGAGCAGACGGTCATGGGCCAGTACTTC. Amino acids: CASSEQTVMGQYF.

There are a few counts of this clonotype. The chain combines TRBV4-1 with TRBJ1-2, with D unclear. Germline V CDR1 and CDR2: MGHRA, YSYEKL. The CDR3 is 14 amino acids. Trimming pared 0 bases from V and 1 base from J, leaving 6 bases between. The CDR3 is CASSQESVNYGYTF. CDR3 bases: TGCGCCAGCAGCCAAGAATCAGTTAACTATGGCTACACCTTC.

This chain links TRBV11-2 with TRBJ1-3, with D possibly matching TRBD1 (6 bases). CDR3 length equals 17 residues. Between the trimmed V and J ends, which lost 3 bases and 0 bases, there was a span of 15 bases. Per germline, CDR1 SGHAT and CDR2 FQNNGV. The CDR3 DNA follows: TGTGCCAGCAGCTTCTCACAGGGCACAGGCTCTGGAAACACCATATATTTT. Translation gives CASSFSQGTGSGNTIYF.

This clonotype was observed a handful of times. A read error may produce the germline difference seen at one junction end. The CDR3 DNA sequence: TGTGCCAGCAGCCCGGGACTCTGGGGGAAGGACTTC. Protein product: CASSPGLWGKDF. The rearrangement links TRBV3-1 to TRBJ2-5, with D possibly TRBD2 on 6 matching bases. The germline CDR1 and CDR2 sequences are LGHDT and YNNKEL (reference sequence). The CDR3 totals 12 residues.

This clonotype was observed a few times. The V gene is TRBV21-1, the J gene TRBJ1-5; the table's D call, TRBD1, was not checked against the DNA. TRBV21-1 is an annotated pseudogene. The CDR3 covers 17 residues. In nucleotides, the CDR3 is TGTGCCAGCAGCGAGGTCCAACAGGGACAGGGCGTTCAGCCCCAGCATTTT. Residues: CASSEVQQGQGVQPQHF.

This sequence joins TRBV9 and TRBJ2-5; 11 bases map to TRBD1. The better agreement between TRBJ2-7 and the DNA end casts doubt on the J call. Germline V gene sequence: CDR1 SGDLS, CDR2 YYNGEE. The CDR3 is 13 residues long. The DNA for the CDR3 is TGTGCCAGCGGGGGACAGGGGGCCTACGAGCAGTACTTC. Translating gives CASGGQGAYEQYF.

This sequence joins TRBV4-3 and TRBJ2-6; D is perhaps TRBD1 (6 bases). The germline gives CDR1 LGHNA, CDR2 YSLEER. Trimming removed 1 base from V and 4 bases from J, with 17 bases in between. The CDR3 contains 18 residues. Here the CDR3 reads CASSQGIRGSTGANVLTF. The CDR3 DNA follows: TGCGCCAGCAGCCAAGGGATCAGGGGCTCAACGGGGGCCAACGTCCTGACTTTC.

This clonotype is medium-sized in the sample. CDR3 amino acids: CASSLHGIINTDTQYF. CDR3 nucleotides: TGTGCCAGCAGCCTTCACGGAATAATAAACACAGATACGCAGTATTTT. The chain uses TRBV6-5 and TRBJ2-3, with unresolved D. Trimming removed 6 bases from V and 2 bases from J, with 18 bases in between. The germline CDR1 and CDR2 sequences are MNHEY and SVGAGI. The CDR3 runs to 16 residues.

In nucleotides, the CDR3 is TGTGCCAGCAGCTTAGAGGTCAGGGGACCCTACGAGCAGTACTTC. Residues: CASSLEVRGPYEQYF. The V gene is TRBV11-1, the J gene TRBJ2-7; TRBD1 might be the D (6 bases). Trimming took off 1 base at V and 2 bases at J, with 12 bases between the two ends. The CDR3 has 15 residues. Germline CDR1 and CDR2: SGHAT and FQDESV (reference sequence).

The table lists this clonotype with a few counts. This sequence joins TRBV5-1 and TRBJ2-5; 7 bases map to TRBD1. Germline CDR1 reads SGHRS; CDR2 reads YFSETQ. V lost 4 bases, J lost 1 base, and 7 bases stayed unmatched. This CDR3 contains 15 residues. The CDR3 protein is CASSPGTVFQETQYF. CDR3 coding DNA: TGCGCCAGCAGCCCGGGGACAGTCTTCCAAGAGACCCAGTACTTC.

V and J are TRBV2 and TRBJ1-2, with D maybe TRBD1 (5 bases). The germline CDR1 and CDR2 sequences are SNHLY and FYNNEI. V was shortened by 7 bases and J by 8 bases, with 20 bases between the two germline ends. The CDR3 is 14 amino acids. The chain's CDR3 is CASTRDSGIGGYTF. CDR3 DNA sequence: TGTGCCAGCACCCGGGACTCGGGGATAGGGGGCTACACCTTC.

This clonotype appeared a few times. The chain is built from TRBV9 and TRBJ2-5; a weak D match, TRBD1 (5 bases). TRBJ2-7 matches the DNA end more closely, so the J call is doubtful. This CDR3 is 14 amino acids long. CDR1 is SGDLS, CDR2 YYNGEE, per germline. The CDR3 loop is CASSVGPMSYEQYF. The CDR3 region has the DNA TGTGCCAGCAGCGTGGGGCCTATGTCCTACGAGCAGTACTTC.

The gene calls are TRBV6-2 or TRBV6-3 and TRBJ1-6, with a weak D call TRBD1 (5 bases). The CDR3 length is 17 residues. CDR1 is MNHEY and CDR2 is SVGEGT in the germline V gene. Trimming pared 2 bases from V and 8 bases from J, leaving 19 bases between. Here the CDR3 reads CASSYTSGTGIDSPLHF. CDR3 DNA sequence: TGTGCCAGCAGTTACACATCCGGGACGGGGATTGATTCACCCCTCCACTTT.

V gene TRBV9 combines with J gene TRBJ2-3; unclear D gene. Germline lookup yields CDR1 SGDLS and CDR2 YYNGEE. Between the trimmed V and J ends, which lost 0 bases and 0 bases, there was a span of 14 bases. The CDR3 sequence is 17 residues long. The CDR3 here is CASSVVEGTTSTDTQYF. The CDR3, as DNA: TGTGCCAGCAGCGTAGTGGAAGGTACGACTAGCACAGATACGCAGTATTTT.

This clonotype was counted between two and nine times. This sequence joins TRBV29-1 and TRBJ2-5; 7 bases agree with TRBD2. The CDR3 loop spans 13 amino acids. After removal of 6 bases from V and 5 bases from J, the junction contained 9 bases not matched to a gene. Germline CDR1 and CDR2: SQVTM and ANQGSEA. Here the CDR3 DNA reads TGCAGCGTCGGTGAACTAGCGCGCGAGACCCAGTACTTC. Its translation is CSVGELARETQYF.

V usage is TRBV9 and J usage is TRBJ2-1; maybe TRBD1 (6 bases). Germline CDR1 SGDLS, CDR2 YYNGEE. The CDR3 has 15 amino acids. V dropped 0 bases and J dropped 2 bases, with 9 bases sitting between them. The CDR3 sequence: CASSVDEGAYNEQFF. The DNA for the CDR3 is TGTGCCAGCAGCGTAGACGAGGGGGCCTACAATGAGCAGTTCTTC.

CDR3 nucleotides: TGTGCCAGCAGTCCAAGGGCAGGGATCGGAGATACGCAGTATTTT. The encoded protein is CASSPRAGIGDTQYF. The gene calls are TRBV3-1 and TRBJ2-3; tentatively, D is TRBD1 (5 bases). CDR3 length: 15 residues. CDR1 and CDR2 (germline): LGHDT, YNNKEL (reference sequence). The V end lost 6 bases, the J end lost 5 bases, and 18 bases lay between the germline ends.

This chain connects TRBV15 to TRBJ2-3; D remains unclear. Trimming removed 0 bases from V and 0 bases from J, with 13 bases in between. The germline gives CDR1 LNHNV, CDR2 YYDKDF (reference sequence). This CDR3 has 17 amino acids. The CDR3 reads CATSRDQAQPSTDTQYF. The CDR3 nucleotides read TGTGCCACCAGCAGAGATCAGGCGCAGCCTAGCACAGATACGCAGTATTTT.

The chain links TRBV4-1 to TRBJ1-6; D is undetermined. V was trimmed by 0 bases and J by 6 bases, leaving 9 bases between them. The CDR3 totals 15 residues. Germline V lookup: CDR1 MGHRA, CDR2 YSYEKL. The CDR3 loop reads CASSQDTVFNSPLHF. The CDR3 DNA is TGCGCCAGCAGCCAAGATACAGTTTTTAATTCACCCCTCCACTTT.

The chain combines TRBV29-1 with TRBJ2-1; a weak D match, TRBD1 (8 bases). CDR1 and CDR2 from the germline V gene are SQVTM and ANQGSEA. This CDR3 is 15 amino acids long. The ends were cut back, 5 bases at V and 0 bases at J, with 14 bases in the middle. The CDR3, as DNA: TGCAGCGTTAGCGGGACAGGAGTCTCCTACAATGAGCAGTTCTTC. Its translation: CSVSGTGVSYNEQFF.